A selection of T cell receptor beta chains follows, all from one sample in a study of glioma-infiltrating T cells after dendritic cell vaccination. Profiling relied on immunoSEQ multiplex PCR, and the TCRdb table lists in-frame clones only, not all of them. The sample includes about 99,000 clones, 65% to 85% of them seen just once. The sequencing here drew on blood, taken after dendritic cell vaccination. These receptors all come from a human donor with glioblastoma. The CDR3 runs from the conserved cysteine through the conserved F or W. D genes are given only for firm matches. Some rows have no size entry. The others give once, few or many, or a class for an expanded clone.

abundance: -
j_gene: TRBJ2-2
d_gene: -
v_gene: TRBV7-9
CDR3nt: TGTGCCAGCAGCTGGGGCAAAAACACCGGGGAGCTGTTTTTT
CDR3aa: CASSWGKNTGELFF

abundance: -
j_gene: TRBJ1-2
d_gene: -
v_gene: TRBV2
CDR3nt: TGTGCCAGCAGCGCGGACAGCCCAAACTATGGCTACACCTTC
CDR3aa: CASSADSPNYGYTF

abundance: -
j_gene: TRBJ2-7
d_gene: TRBD1
v_gene: TRBV19
CDR3nt: TGTGCCAGTACCCAGGGACAGGGGACACCTCGGCCCTACGAGCAGTACTTC
CDR3aa: CASTQGQGTPRPYEQYF

abundance: -
j_gene: TRBJ1-1
d_gene: -
v_gene: TRBV6-5
CDR3nt: TGTGCCAGCAGTGTGGGGGCGTGGGACACTGAAGCTTTCTTT
CDR3aa: CASSVGAWDTEAFF

abundance: once
j_gene: TRBJ2-7
d_gene: -
v_gene: TRBV30
CDR3nt: TGTGCCTGGAGTAAAATTGGCCGAGGGTCCTACGAGCAGTACTTC
CDR3aa: CAWSKIGRGSYEQYF

abundance: -
j_gene: TRBJ1-1
d_gene: -
v_gene: TRBV6-1
CDR3nt: TGTGCCAGCAGGGCGGGTCCGAACACTGAAGCTTTCTTT
CDR3aa: CASRAGPNTEAFF

abundance: once
j_gene: TRBJ2-7
d_gene: TRBD1
v_gene: TRBV2
CDR3nt: TGTGCCAGCAGAGTTGGACAGGGGAACTACGAGCAGTACTTC
CDR3aa: CASRVGQGNYEQYF

abundance: few
j_gene: TRBJ2-7
d_gene: TRBD2
v_gene: TRBV6-5
CDR3nt: TGTGCCAGCAGCCCTAGCGGGGGGCCCTACGAGCAGTACTTC
CDR3aa: CASSPSGGPYEQYF

abundance: -
j_gene: TRBJ2-7
d_gene: -
v_gene: TRBV7-2
CDR3nt: TGTGCCAGCAGCTTTGACAGGACCTACGAGCAGTACTTC
CDR3aa: CASSFDRTYEQYF

abundance: -
j_gene: TRBJ1-2
d_gene: -
v_gene: TRBV7-9
CDR3nt: TGTGCCAGCAGCCAAGGACATCTCTATGGCTACACCTTC
CDR3aa: CASSQGHLYGYTF

abundance: once
j_gene: TRBJ1-2
d_gene: -
v_gene: TRBV5-1
CDR3nt: TGCGCCAGCAGCTTGTCGCCGGGAGGAGTCGATGGCTACACCTTC
CDR3aa: CASSLSPGGVDGYTF

abundance: -
j_gene: TRBJ1-2
d_gene: -
v_gene: TRBV29-1
CDR3nt: TGCAGCGTTGAGGGGGGGCCGGCTCCCTATGGCTACACCTTC
CDR3aa: CSVEGGPAPYGYTF

abundance: -
j_gene: TRBJ2-7
d_gene: TRBD2
v_gene: TRBV7-6
CDR3nt: TGTGCCAGCAGCTTAGAGCCATGGGGAGGACTAGCGGGAGACTACGAGCAGTACTTC
CDR3aa: CASSLEPWGGLAGDYEQYF

abundance: -
j_gene: TRBJ2-7
d_gene: -
v_gene: TRBV2
CDR3nt: TGTGCCAGCAGTGAAGCGCCGAGAGGCTACGAGCAGTACTTC
CDR3aa: CASSEAPRGYEQYF

abundance: -
j_gene: TRBJ1-1
d_gene: TRBD1
v_gene: TRBV27
CDR3nt: TGTGCCAGCAGTTCCCGGACAGGGAGAAACACTGAAGCTTTCTTT
CDR3aa: CASSSRTGRNTEAFF

abundance: -
j_gene: TRBJ1-1
d_gene: -
v_gene: TRBV6-5
CDR3nt: TGTGCCAGCAGTTTCCCAACTAGCACTGAAGCTTTCTTT
CDR3aa: CASSFPTSTEAFF

abundance: few
j_gene: TRBJ1-1
d_gene: -
v_gene: TRBV7-9
CDR3nt: TGTGCCAGCAGCTTAGCTATGGCAGGGGATTTCGAGACTGAAGCTTTCTTT
CDR3aa: CASSLAMAGDFETEAFF

abundance: -
j_gene: TRBJ2-3
d_gene: TRBD2
v_gene: TRBV7-3
CDR3nt: TGTGCCAGCAGCTCCATAGCGGGTTCCACAGATACGCAGTATTTT
CDR3aa: CASSSIAGSTDTQYF

abundance: -
j_gene: TRBJ2-3
d_gene: TRBD1
v_gene: TRBV30
CDR3nt: TGTGCCTGGAGTGTAAGGGGGACAGGGGGAGATACGCAGTATTTT
CDR3aa: CAWSVRGTGGDTQYF

abundance: -
j_gene: TRBJ2-1
d_gene: -
v_gene: TRBV6-5
CDR3nt: TGTGCCAGCAGGTTAGTAGCGGCCTCCTACAATGAGCAGTTCTTC
CDR3aa: CASRLVAASYNEQFF

abundance: -
j_gene: TRBJ1-2
d_gene: TRBD1
v_gene: TRBV29-1
CDR3nt: TGCAGCGTTGGGGGACAGGGCTATGGCTACACCTTC
CDR3aa: CSVGGQGYGYTF

abundance: -
j_gene: TRBJ1-1
d_gene: -
v_gene: TRBV5-1
CDR3nt: TGCGCCAGCAGCTTTACGGGAGAGGTTACTGAAGCTTTCTTT
CDR3aa: CASSFTGEVTEAFF

abundance: once
j_gene: TRBJ2-2
d_gene: -
v_gene: TRBV4-2
CDR3nt: TGTGCCAGCAGCCAAAATCCTCCGGGGAACACCGGGGAGCTGTTTTTT
CDR3aa: CASSQNPPGNTGELFF

abundance: few
j_gene: TRBJ2-1
d_gene: -
v_gene: TRBV7-9
CDR3nt: TGTGCCAGCAGCTTGGAGGGGTCCTACAATGAGCAGTTCTTC
CDR3aa: CASSLEGSYNEQFF

abundance: few
j_gene: TRBJ1-2
d_gene: -
v_gene: TRBV2
CDR3nt: TGTGCCAGCAGTGAGTATGGGCGACAGGCGAACTATGGCTACACCTTC
CDR3aa: CASSEYGRQANYGYTF

abundance: -
j_gene: TRBJ2-7
d_gene: TRBD2
v_gene: TRBV5-4
CDR3nt: TGTGCCAGCAGCTTGGGTGTCGGGCTAGCGGGCTCCTACGAGCAGTACTTC
CDR3aa: CASSLGVGLAGSYEQYF

abundance: once
j_gene: TRBJ2-5
d_gene: -
v_gene: TRBV19
CDR3nt: TGTGCCAGTAGTATTTTAGGAGTGTATACCCAAGAGACCCAGTACTTC
CDR3aa: CASSILGVYTQETQYF

abundance: -
j_gene: TRBJ2-3
d_gene: -
v_gene: TRBV9
CDR3nt: TGTGCCAGCAGCGTTAGGACAGCCCAGGGTACGCAGTATTTT
CDR3aa: CASSVRTAQGTQYF

abundance: -
j_gene: TRBJ2-5
d_gene: -
v_gene: TRBV7-8
CDR3nt: TGTGCCAGCAGCTTAAAGGCTGGGCAGGGAGGAGAGACCCAGTACTTC
CDR3aa: CASSLKAGQGGETQYF

abundance: -
j_gene: TRBJ2-3
d_gene: TRBD2
v_gene: TRBV28
CDR3nt: TGTGCCAGCAGCGCGAGCGGGAGTTGGGCAGATACGCAGTATTTT
CDR3aa: CASSASGSWADTQYF

abundance: -
j_gene: TRBJ1-1
d_gene: TRBD1
v_gene: TRBV5-4
CDR3nt: TGTGCCAGCAGCTTTCCGGGACAGTCGAACACTGAAGCTTTCTTT
CDR3aa: CASSFPGQSNTEAFF

abundance: -
j_gene: TRBJ2-1
d_gene: -
v_gene: TRBV2
CDR3nt: TGTGCCAGCAGCATTACTGGGGAGGAGTTCTTC
CDR3aa: CASSITGEEFF

abundance: -
j_gene: TRBJ1-5
d_gene: TRBD1
v_gene: TRBV18
CDR3nt: TGTGCCAGCTCAAGCGCCGGGACAGACTTGCCCTATAGCAATCAGCCCCAGCATTTT
CDR3aa: CASSSAGTDLPYSNQPQHF

abundance: -
j_gene: TRBJ2-2
d_gene: TRBD1
v_gene: TRBV7-9
CDR3nt: TGTGCCAGCATCCTATACAGGGGGAACACCGGGGAGCTGTTTTTT
CDR3aa: CASILYRGNTGELFF

abundance: -
j_gene: TRBJ2-5
d_gene: TRBD2
v_gene: TRBV7-2
CDR3nt: TGTGCCAGCAGCCCACTAGCGGGGGGGGGCCAAGAGACCCAGTACTTC
CDR3aa: CASSPLAGGGQETQYF

abundance: -
j_gene: TRBJ1-2
d_gene: -
v_gene: TRBV19
CDR3nt: TGTGCCAGTAGTCAGGGTTTCCGTCACTATGGCTACACCTTC
CDR3aa: CASSQGFRHYGYTF

abundance: -
j_gene: TRBJ1-2
d_gene: TRBD1
v_gene: TRBV30
CDR3nt: TGTGCCTGCACCACCGGGACAGGGGATTTAAGGTTTGGCTACACCTTC
CDR3aa: CACTTGTGDLRFGYTF

abundance: -
j_gene: TRBJ2-7
d_gene: TRBD1
v_gene: TRBV5-1
CDR3nt: TGCGCCAGCAGCCGGGACAGGGCTTACGAGCAGTACTTC
CDR3aa: CASSRDRAYEQYF

abundance: -
j_gene: TRBJ2-7
d_gene: -
v_gene: TRBV11-2
CDR3nt: TGTGCCAGCAGCCACGGATGGAGGGGGCAGATGGGCGAGCAGTACTTC
CDR3aa: CASSHGWRGQMGEQYF

abundance: -
j_gene: TRBJ1-2
d_gene: -
v_gene: TRBV30
CDR3nt: TGTGCCTGGAGTGTAATGGTGGCACCCGCGAGGTATGGCTGCACCTTC
CDR3aa: CAWSVMVAPARYGCTF

abundance: -
j_gene: TRBJ2-2
d_gene: -
v_gene: TRBV29-1
CDR3nt: TGCAGCGTTGATTTTAAGAACACCGGGGAGCTGTTTTTT
CDR3aa: CSVDFKNTGELFF

abundance: -
j_gene: TRBJ1-5
d_gene: -
v_gene: TRBV28
CDR3nt: TGTGCCAGCAGTTCGACTAGGTGGGAGGGTCAGCCCCAGCATTTT
CDR3aa: CASSSTRWEGQPQHF

abundance: few
j_gene: TRBJ2-1
d_gene: TRBD2
v_gene: TRBV7-3
CDR3nt: TGTGCCAGCAGCTTAGGGCTAGCGGATGAGCAGTTCTTC
CDR3aa: CASSLGLADEQFF

abundance: -
j_gene: TRBJ1-1
d_gene: -
v_gene: TRBV6-5
CDR3nt: TGTGCCAGCAGTTACTCGAGGAACACTGAAGCTTTCTTT
CDR3aa: CASSYSRNTEAFF

abundance: -
j_gene: TRBJ2-3
d_gene: -
v_gene: TRBV5-1
CDR3nt: TGCGCCAGCAGCTTGGGTCCGGGAGACACGCAGTATTTT
CDR3aa: CASSLGPGDTQYF